The TCR beta chain under discussion was sequenced for a study of blood T cell repertoires in COVID-19. About the research overall: From T cells, B-cell-depleted T cells, or PBMCs came the material, which was cDNA or gDNA.

There are 13 residues in the CDR3. V was trimmed by 6 bases and J by 7 bases, leaving 15 bases between them. The germline V gene has CDR1 MNHEY and CDR2 SVGAGI. TCRdb's table, derived via immunoSEQ multiplex PCR, lists solely in-frame clones and lacks some. The sample holds over 100,000 clones, about 89% seen once. Patients from Seattle were sampled longitudinally, starting during active infection. This clone was counted a single time. The specimen was peripheral blood. This receptor was identified in a man in his sixties with COVID-19, enrolled during active disease. The chain links TRBV6-5 to TRBJ1-2; tentative D call: TRBD1 (5 bases). CDR3 loop: CASRNGGGTGYTF. DNA of the CDR3: TGTGCCAGCAGAAATGGGGGGGGGACTGGCTACACCTTC.